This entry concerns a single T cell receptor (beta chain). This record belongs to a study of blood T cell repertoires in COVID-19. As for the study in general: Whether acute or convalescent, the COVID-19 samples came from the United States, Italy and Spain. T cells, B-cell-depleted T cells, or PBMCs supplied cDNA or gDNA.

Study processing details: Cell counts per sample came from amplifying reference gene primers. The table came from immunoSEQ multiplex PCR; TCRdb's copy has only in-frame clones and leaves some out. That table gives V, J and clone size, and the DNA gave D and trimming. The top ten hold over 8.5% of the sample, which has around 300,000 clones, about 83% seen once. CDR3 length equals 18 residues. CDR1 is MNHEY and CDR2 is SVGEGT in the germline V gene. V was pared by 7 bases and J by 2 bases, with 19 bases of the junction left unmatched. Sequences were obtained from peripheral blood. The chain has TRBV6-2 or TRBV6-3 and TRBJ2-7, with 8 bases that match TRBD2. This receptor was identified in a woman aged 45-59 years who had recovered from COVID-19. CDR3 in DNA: TGTGCCAGCACCCCTACCCCCCTCCGGAGACTAGCGACCTACGAGCAGTACTTC. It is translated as CASTPTPLRRLATYEQYF.